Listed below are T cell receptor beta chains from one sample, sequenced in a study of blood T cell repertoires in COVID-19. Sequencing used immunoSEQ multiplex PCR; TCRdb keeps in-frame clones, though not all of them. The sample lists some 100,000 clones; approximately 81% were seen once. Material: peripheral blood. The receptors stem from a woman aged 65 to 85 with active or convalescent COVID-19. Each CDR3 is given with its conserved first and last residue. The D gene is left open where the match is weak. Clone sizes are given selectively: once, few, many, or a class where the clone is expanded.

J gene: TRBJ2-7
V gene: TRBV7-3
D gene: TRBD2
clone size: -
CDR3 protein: CASSPGGGYEQYF
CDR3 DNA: TGTGCCAGCAGCCCTGGGGGGGGCTACGAGCAGTACTTC

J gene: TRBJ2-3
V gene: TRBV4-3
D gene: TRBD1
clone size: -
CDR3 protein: CASSQSDRVNTDTQYF
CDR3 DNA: TGCGCCAGCAGCCAATCAGACAGGGTTAACACAGATACGCAGTATTTT

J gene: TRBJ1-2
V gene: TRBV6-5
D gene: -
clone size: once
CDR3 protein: CASRNQRGQIYGYTF
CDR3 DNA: TGTGCCAGCAGGAACCAACGCGGACAGATCTATGGCTACACCTTC

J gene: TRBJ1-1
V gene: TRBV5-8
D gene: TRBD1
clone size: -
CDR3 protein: CASSLTGTGGFTEAFF
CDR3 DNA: TGTGCCAGCAGCTTGACCGGGACAGGGGGTTTCACTGAAGCTTTCTTT

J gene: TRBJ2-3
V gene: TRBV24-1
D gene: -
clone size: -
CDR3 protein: CATSDNRGPNTDTQYF
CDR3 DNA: TGTGCCACCAGTGATAACAGAGGGCCGAACACAGATACGCAGTATTTT

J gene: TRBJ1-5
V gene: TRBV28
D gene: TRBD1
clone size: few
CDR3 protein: CASRLDRGYQPQHF
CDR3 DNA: TGTGCCAGCAGACTGGACAGGGGATATCAGCCCCAGCATTTT

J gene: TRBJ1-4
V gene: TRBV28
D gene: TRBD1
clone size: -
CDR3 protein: CASSLTGGNEKLFF
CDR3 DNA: TGTGCCAGCAGTTTGACAGGGGGGAATGAAAAACTGTTTTTT

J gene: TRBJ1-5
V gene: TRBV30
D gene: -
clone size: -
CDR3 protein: CAWGREAGQPQHF
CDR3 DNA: TGTGCCTGGGGTAGGGAAGCGGGTCAGCCCCAGCATTTT

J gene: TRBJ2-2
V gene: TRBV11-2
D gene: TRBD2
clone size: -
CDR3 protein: CASSLGTSGAGELFF
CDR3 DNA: TGTGCCAGCAGCCTCGGGACTAGCGGGGCCGGGGAGCTGTTTTTT

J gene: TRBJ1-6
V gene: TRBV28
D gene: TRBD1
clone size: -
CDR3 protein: CASSFGQANSPLHF
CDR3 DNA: TGTGCCAGCAGTTTTGGACAGGCAAATTCACCCCTCCACTTT

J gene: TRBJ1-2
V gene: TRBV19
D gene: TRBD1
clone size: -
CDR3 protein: CASSKDPTGPVGYTF
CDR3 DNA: TGTGCCAGTAGTAAAGATCCGACAGGGCCTGTGGGCTACACCTTC

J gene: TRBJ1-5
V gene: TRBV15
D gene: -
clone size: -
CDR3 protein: CATSRDPGQPAQYSNQPQHF
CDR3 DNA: TGTGCCACCAGCAGAGATCCCGGACAACCAGCCCAATATAGCAATCAGCCCCAGCATTTT

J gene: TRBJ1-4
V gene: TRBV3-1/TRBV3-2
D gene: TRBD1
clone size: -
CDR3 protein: CASSQSQGAGEKLFF
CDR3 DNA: TGTGCCAGCAGCCAATCCCAGGGGGCGGGCGAAAAACTGTTTTTT

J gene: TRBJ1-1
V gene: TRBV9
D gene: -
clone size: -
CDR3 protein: CASSSQGLSTEAFF
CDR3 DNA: TGTGCCAGCAGCTCCCAGGGATTGAGCACTGAAGCTTTCTTT

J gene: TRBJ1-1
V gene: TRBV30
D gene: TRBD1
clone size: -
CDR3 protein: CAWGQGATEAFF
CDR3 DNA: TGTGCCTGGGGACAGGGGGCAACTGAAGCTTTCTTT

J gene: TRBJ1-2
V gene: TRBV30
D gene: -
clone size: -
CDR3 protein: CAWSQEGGAGYTF
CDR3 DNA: TGTGCCTGGAGCCAGGAGGGAGGGGCGGGCTACACCTTC

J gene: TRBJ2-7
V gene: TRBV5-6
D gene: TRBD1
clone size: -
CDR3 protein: CASSPGQGLPYEQYF
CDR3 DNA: TGTGCCAGCAGCCCCGGACAGGGCTTACCCTACGAGCAGTACTTC

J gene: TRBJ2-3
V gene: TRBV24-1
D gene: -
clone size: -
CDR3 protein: CATSDPRGGRRDTQYF
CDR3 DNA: TGTGCCACCAGTGATCCCCGAGGAGGGAGAAGAGATACGCAGTATTTT

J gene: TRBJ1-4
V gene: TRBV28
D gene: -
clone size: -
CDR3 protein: CASSLSAGVVFF
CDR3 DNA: TGTGCCAGCAGTTTATCTGCGGGTGTGGTGTTTTTT

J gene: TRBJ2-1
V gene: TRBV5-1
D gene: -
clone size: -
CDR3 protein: CASSSGSFTFF
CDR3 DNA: TGCGCCAGCAGTTCAGGGTCCTTTACGTTCTTC

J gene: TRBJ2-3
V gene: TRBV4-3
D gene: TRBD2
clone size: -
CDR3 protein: CASSQDQGLAGGSDTQYF
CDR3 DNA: TGCGCCAGCAGCCAAGATCAAGGACTAGCGGGGGGAAGTGATACGCAGTATTTT

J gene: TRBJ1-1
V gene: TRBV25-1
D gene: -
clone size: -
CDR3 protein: CASSEPGVTGNTEAFF
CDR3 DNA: TGTGCCAGCAGTGAACCCGGGGTAACTGGGAACACTGAAGCTTTCTTT

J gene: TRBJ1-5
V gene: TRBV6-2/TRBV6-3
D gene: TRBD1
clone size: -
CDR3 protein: CASSLGQGGNQPQHF
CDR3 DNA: TGTGCCAGCAGTCTTGGACAGGGAGGCAATCAGCCCCAGCATTTT

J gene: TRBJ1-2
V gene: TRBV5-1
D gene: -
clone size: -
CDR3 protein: CASSLDSPGGYNYGYTF
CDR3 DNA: TGCGCCAGCAGCTTGGATAGCCCTGGCGGGTATAACTATGGCTACACCTTC

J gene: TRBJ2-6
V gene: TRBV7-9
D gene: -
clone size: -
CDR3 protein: CASSTSKAESTSGANVLTF
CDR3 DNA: TGTGCCAGCAGCACCTCGAAGGCGGAGAGTACCTCTGGGGCCAACGTCCTGACTTTC

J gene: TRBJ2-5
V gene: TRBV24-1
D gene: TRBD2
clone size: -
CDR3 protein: CATSVAGDETQYF
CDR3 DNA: TGTGCCACCAGTGTGGCGGGAGACGAGACCCAGTACTTC

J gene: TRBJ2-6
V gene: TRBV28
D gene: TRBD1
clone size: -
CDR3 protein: CASSLLGGSGANVLTF
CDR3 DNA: TGTGCCAGCAGTTTATTAGGGGGCTCAGGGGCCAACGTCCTGACTTTC

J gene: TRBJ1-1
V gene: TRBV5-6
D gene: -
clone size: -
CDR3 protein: CASSPGGPNTEAFF
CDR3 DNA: TGTGCCAGCAGTCCTGGTGGCCCGAACACTGAAGCTTTCTTT

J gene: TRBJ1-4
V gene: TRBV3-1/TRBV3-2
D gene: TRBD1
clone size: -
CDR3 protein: CASSHSGTGHEKLFF
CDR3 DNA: TGTGCCAGCAGCCACTCCGGGACAGGTCATGAAAAACTGTTTTTT

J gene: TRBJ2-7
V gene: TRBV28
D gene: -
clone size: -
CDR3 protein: CASRQGFYEQYF
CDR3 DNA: TGTGCCAGCCGGCAGGGGTTCTACGAGCAGTACTTC

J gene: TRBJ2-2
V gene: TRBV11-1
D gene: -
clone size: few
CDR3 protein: CASSFVNTGELFF
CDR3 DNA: TGTGCCAGCAGCTTCGTTAACACCGGGGAGCTGTTTTTT

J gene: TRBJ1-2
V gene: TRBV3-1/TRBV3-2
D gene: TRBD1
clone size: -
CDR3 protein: CASSRTGLSYGYTF
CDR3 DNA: TGTGCCAGCAGCCGGACAGGCCTGAGCTATGGCTACACCTTC

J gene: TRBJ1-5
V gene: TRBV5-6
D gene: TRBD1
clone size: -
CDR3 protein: CASSLGDRKNQPQHF
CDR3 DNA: TGTGCCAGCAGCTTGGGGGACAGGAAGAATCAGCCCCAGCATTTT

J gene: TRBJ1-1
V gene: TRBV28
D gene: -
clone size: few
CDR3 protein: CASSSGQNTEAFF
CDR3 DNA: TGTGCCAGCAGTAGCGGGCAGAACACTGAAGCTTTCTTT

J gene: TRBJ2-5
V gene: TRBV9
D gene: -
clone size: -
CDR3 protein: CASSVGLSQGLETQYF
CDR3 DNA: TGTGCCAGCAGCGTAGGTTTGTCACAGGGCCTTGAGACCCAGTACTTC

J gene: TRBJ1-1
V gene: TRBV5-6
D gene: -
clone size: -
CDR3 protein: CASSSPQGRSFF
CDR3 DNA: TGTGCCAGCAGCTCCCCTCAAGGGAGGAGTTTCTTT

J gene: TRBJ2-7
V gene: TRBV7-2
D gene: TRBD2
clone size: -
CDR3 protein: CASSSGLALSYEQYF
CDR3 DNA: TGTGCCAGCAGCTCGGGACTAGCGCTCTCCTACGAGCAGTACTTC

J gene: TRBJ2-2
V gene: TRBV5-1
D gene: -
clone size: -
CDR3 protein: CASSLDREAGELFF
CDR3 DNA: TGCGCCAGCAGCTTGGACCGGGAAGCCGGGGAGCTGTTTTTT

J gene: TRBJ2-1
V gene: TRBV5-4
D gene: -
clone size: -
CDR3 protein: CASSLSVGNYNEQFF
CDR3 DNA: TGTGCCAGCAGCTTGTCAGTCGGGAACTACAATGAGCAGTTCTTC

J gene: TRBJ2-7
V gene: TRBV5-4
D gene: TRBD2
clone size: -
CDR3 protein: CASSATSGGRAYEQYF
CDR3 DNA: TGTGCCAGCAGCGCGACTAGCGGGGGGCGCGCCTACGAGCAGTACTTC

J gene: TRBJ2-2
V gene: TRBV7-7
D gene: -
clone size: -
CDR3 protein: CASSGTGTSGELFF
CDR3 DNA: TGTGCTAGCAGCGGGACAGGAACGTCCGGGGAGCTGTTTTTT

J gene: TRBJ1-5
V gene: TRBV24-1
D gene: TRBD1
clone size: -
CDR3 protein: CATSDRGTGQPQHF
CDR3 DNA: TGTGCCACCAGTGATCGAGGGACAGGTCAGCCCCAGCATTTT